This T cell receptor (beta chain) was retrieved from a study of molecular identifiers for immune sequencing clone quantification. Libraries from naive CD8 cells were generated from approximately 22,000 to 940,000 sorted cells (with 10%, 30% or 50% RNA). Naive CD8 T cells were sorted, and the gate applied was CD8+CD4-CCR7+CD45RA+. TCRdb reprocessed the PCR reads via MiXCR and lists one record per CDR3 protein. The sample lists about 510,000 distinct CDR3 sequences; roughly 23% were seen once. Germline V gene lookup returns CDR1 DFQATT and CDR2 SNEGSKA (reference sequence). After removal of 6 bases from V and 4 bases from J, the junction contained 10 bases not matched to a gene. The CDR3 loop spans 14 amino acids. This clonotype has a handful of counts.

The receptor was derived from a human donor in good health. Some libraries in this study had Jurkat cell RNA spiked in. This chain uses TRBV20-1 with TRBJ1-1; 8 nucleotides match TRBD1. Sequencing was carried out using naive CD8+ T cells from blood, with Jurkat cell RNA spiked in. Subset reported: FACS-sorted CD8+CD4-CCR7+CD45RA+ naive T cells. The CDR3 nucleotides are TGCAGTGCCCGAGGGACAGGCTTGGGCACTGAAGCTTTCTTT. Translated, it gives CSARGTGLGTEAFF.